Presented here are 21 T cell receptor beta chains from one specimen sequenced in a study of blood T cell repertoires in COVID-19. Profiled with immunoSEQ multiplex PCR; TCRdb holds only in-frame clones, not every one. The repertoire holds some 45,000 clones, with approximately 80% as singletons. Sequenced material: peripheral blood. All receptors come from a woman aged 60-75 years with acute or convalescent COVID-19.

The gene calls are TRBV29-1 and TRBJ2-7, with D unclear. This CDR3 is 15 amino acids long. V was clipped by 7 bases and J by 0 bases, with 19 bases between them. Germline V gene sequence: CDR1 SQVTM, CDR2 ANQGSEA. CDR3 coding DNA: TGCAGCGGCCTGTTTGATGCACCCAGCTCCTACGAGCAGTACTTC. Translating it yields CSGLFDAPSSYEQYF.

This sequence joins TRBV10-3 and TRBJ2-7; D is perhaps TRBD2 (7 bases). The V gene lost 3 bases and the J gene lost 5 bases, with 14 bases spanning the gap. From germline, CDR1 is ENHRY and CDR2 SYGVKD. This CDR3 contains 14 residues. This chain's CDR3 is CAISEYGGQDEQYF. The CDR3 DNA follows: TGTGCCATCAGTGAATACGGGGGGCAAGACGAGCAGTACTTC.

The chain couples TRBV7-9 to TRBJ1-5; tentatively, D is TRBD1 (5 bases). From germline, CDR1 is SEHNR and CDR2 FQNEAQ (reference sequence). Trimming stripped 6 bases from V and 7 bases from J, with 13 bases between. CDR3 length: 13 residues. In DNA form, the CDR3 reads TGTGCCAGCAGGCTAGACAGCGAGCAGCCCCAGCATTTT. Translation gives CASRLDSEQPQHF.

The rearrangement links TRBV7-8 to TRBJ2-1; TRBD2 agrees at 8 bases. The germline V gene encodes CDR1 SGHVS and CDR2 FQNEAQ. The junction had 10 bases not matched to a gene; V was cut back by 5 bases and J by 7 bases. This CDR3 has 15 amino acids. The CDR3: CASSPRGGLKNEQFF. The DNA for the CDR3 is TGTGCCAGCAGCCCTCGCGGGGGGCTAAAGAATGAGCAGTTCTTC.

The V and J genes are TRBV4-1 and TRBJ2-4, with D possibly TRBD2 on 5 matching bases. Trimming took 4 bases from V and 0 from J, leaving 10 bases between them. The CDR3 has 15 residues. CDR1 and CDR2 (germline): MGHRA, YSYEKL. The CDR3 is CASSLLGLAKNIQYF. The CDR3 DNA reads TGCGCCAGCAGCCTCTTAGGACTAGCCAAAAACATTCAGTACTTC.

Written as DNA, the CDR3 is TGCGCCAGCAGCTTGGGATTCCAGAGGGAGTTCTTC. It yields the protein CASSLGFQREFF. The V call is TRBV5-1, the J call TRBJ2-1, with a possible D match to TRBD2 (5 bases). Germline CDR1 is SGHRS and CDR2 is YFSETQ. This CDR3 is built from 12 residues. Trimming stripped 0 bases from V and 14 bases from J, with 12 bases between.

The CDR3 bases are TGTGCCACCAGCAGAGTCGTCGGCTCCTACGAGCAGTACTTC. This sequence encodes CATSRVVGSYEQYF. The chain is built from TRBV15 and TRBJ2-7; D not certain. V was shortened by 1 base and J by 0 bases, with 7 bases between the two germline ends. CDR3 length equals 14 residues. The germline V gene encodes CDR1 LNHNV and CDR2 YYDKDF (reference sequence).

This chain uses TRBV18 with TRBJ2-7; 10 nucleotides line up with TRBD1. The J segment lost 3 bases and the V segment lost 4 bases, leaving 6 bases of the junction unmatched. The CDR3 spans 15 residues. CDR1 and CDR2 (germline): KGHSH, LQKENI. The CDR3 nucleotides read TGTGCCAGCTCACGAGGGACAGGGGACGGCTACGAGCAGTACTTC. Translation gives CASSRGTGDGYEQYF.

This clone was detected once. J is TRBJ1-1 and V is TRBV7-6; D is undetermined. Germline V gene sequence: CDR1 SGHVS, CDR2 FNYEAQ. Trimming shortened V by 1 base and J by 6 bases, and 18 bases separated the two germline ends. CDR3 length: 16 residues. This CDR3 reads CASSLGYRVASSEAFF. Here the CDR3 DNA reads TGTGCCAGCAGCTTAGGGTATCGGGTGGCGAGCTCTGAAGCTTTCTTT.

This clone appeared once. This chain joins TRBV12-3 or TRBV12-4 and TRBJ1-3; 7 nucleotides align to TRBD1. V lost 8 bases and J lost 0; bases outside the gene matches: 1. CDR3 size: 13 residues. The CDR3 region has the DNA TGTGCCAGCGGGGACAGCTCTGGAAACACCATATATTTT. Translating it yields CASGDSSGNTIYF.

The chain employs TRBV5-4 and TRBJ1-1; D gene ambiguous. Trimming shortened V by 5 bases and J by 0 bases, and 14 bases separated the two germline ends. The germline V gene encodes CDR1 SGHNT and CDR2 YYREEE (reference sequence). The CDR3 covers 15 residues. The CDR3: CASRSGLLMNTEAFF. The CDR3 DNA sequence: TGTGCCAGCAGGTCCGGACTGTTAATGAACACTGAAGCTTTCTTT.

This clone came up a few times. As DNA, the CDR3 is TGTGCCAGCAGCGTAACCGGGACAGAAAATCAGCCCCAGCATTTT. This gives the protein CASSVTGTENQPQHF. The chain combines TRBV9 with TRBJ1-5; 7 bases match TRBD1. The V segment lost 1 base and the J segment 4 bases; nucleotides outside the gene matches: 5. Germline V gene data show CDR1 as SGDLS and CDR2 as YYNGEE. The CDR3 loop spans 15 amino acids. The variable domain in full, with the rest retrieved from reference TRBV9 and TRBJ1-5, is DSGVTQTPKHLITATGQRVTLRCSPRSGDLSVYWYQQSLDQGLQFLIQYYNGEERAKGNILERFSAQQFPDLHSELNLSSLELGDSALYFCASSVTGTENQPQHFGDGTRLSIL.

The V and J genes are TRBV2 and TRBJ1-1, with 9 bases aligning to TRBD1. This CDR3 contains 16 residues. Per the germline V gene, CDR1 is SNHLY and CDR2 is FYNNEI. V lost 7 bases and J lost 0; bases outside the gene matches: 9. In DNA form, the CDR3 reads TGTGCCAGCATCCTACCGGGACAGGGAATGAACACTGAAGCTTTCTTT. Translation: CASILPGQGMNTEAFF.

This chain uses TRBV6-5 with TRBJ1-2; a possible D gene is TRBD1 (5 bases). V was trimmed by 7 bases and J by 2 bases, leaving 11 bases between them. The CDR3 totals 13 residues. Germline V gives CDR1 MNHEY, CDR2 SVGAGI. The CDR3 DNA follows: TGTGCCAGCACCCTCGACAGAAACTATGGCTACACCTTC. It yields the protein CASTLDRNYGYTF.

The chain recombines TRBV21-1 with TRBJ1-6. TRBV21-1 is deemed a pseudogene. This CDR3 has 12 amino acids. The CDR3 region is CASSKRDRPLHF. The CDR3 bases are TGTGCCAGCAGCAAGAGGGATAGACCCCTCCACTTT.

In this sample, this clone turned up once. V and J are TRBV6-5 and TRBJ2-1; D might be TRBD2 (7 bases). The CDR3 spans 13 residues. V lost 5 bases to trimming and J lost 9 bases, with 14 bases between them. Germline V gene lookup returns CDR1 MNHEY and CDR2 SVGAGI. CDR3 sequence reads: CASSMGGRGEQFF. CDR3 bases: TGTGCCAGCAGTATGGGGGGGCGAGGTGAGCAGTTCTTC.

The chain joins TRBV7-3 to TRBJ2-2; 8 nucleotides line up with TRBD1. The CDR3 is 16 residues long. In germline, CDR1 is SGHTA, CDR2 FQGTGA. Trimming took 1 base from V and 7 from J; bases not matched to a gene: 8. CDR3 nucleotide sequence: TGTGCCAGCAGCTTAAGTCCAGGGGGCATCGGCGGGGAGCTGTTTTTT. Protein product: CASSLSPGGIGGELFF.

The V call is TRBV6-6, the J call TRBJ1-1; D is undetermined. Per germline, CDR1 MNHNY and CDR2 SVGAGI (reference sequence). The V and J ends lost 6 bases and 1 base respectively, with 9 bases between them. The CDR3 runs 13 residues. The CDR3 coding sequence is TGTGCCAGCAGCCAGGCTTCGAACACTGAAGCTTTCTTT. It encodes CASSQASNTEAFF.

The gene calls are TRBV21-1 and TRBJ1-2; TRBD1 reflects the table's D call only, with no check against the DNA. TRBV21-1 is a known pseudogene. The CDR3 runs to 12 residues. The CDR3 loop is CASNLRFYGYTF. The CDR3 DNA is TGTGCCAGCAACCTCAGATTCTATGGCTACACCTTC.

The chain recombines TRBV30 with TRBJ2-7; no definite D call. Germline CDR1 reads GTSNPN; CDR2 reads SVGIG (reference sequence). The CDR3 is 12 amino acids. V lost 3 bases, J lost 1 base, and 7 bases lay in between. CDR3 sequence: CAWSRSSYEQYF. The CDR3 region has the DNA TGTGCCTGGAGCCGGTCATCCTACGAGCAGTACTTC. Full variable domain (outside the CDR3, taken from reference TRBV30 and TRBJ2-7): SQTIHQWPATLVQPVGSPLSLECTVEGTSNPNLYWYRQAAGRGLQLLFYSVGIGQISSEVPQNLSASRPQDRQFILSSKKLLLSDSGFYLCAWSRSSYEQYFGPGTRLTVT.

V usage is TRBV6-5 and J usage is TRBJ2-1; 10 nucleotides agree with TRBD2. This CDR3 spans 14 amino acids. With V trimmed by 6 bases and J by 8 bases, 7 bases remained unmatched. Germline-derived CDR1 and CDR2 are MNHEY and SVGAGI. The CDR3 coding sequence is TGTGCCAGCAGCGAGCGGGGGGGTAGAGATGAGCAGTTCTTC. This encodes CASSERGGRDEQFF.